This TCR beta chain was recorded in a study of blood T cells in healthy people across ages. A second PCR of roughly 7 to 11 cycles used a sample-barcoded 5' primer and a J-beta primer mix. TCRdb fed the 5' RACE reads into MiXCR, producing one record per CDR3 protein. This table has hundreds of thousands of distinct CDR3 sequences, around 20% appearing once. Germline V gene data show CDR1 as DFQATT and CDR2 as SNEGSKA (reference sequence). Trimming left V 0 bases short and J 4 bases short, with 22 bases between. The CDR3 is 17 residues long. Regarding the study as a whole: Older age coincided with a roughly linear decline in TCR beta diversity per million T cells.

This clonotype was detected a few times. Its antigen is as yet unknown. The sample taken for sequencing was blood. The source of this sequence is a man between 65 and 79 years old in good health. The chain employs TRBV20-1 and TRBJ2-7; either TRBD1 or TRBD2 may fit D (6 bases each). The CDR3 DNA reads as TGCAGTGCTAGAGATCCCCTGGGTAGCGGAGGGGGGTACGAGCAGTACTTC. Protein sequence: CSARDPLGSGGGYEQYF.